A single sample is the source of the 29 T cell receptor beta chains below, sequenced in a study of T and B cells in COVID-19 patients. TRB rearrangements were amplified by multiplex PCR with BIOMED2 TRB-A/B primers. TCRdb processed the multiplex PCR reads anew with MiXCR; each CDR3 protein has one entry. The repertoire holds 8,000 to 9,500 distinct CDR3 sequences, with approximately 37% as singletons. Blood genomic DNA input for TRB amplification was roughly 250-550 ng. Sequencing was done on a sample of blood. All receptors come from a human donor with active COVID-19.

J is TRBJ2-2 and V is TRBV6-2 or TRBV6-3, with 9 bases that match TRBD1. V lost 6 bases to trimming and J lost 6 bases; unmatched junction nucleotides: 5. This CDR3 is 14 amino acids long. Germline loops: CDR1 MNHEY, CDR2 SVGEGT. This CDR3 reads CASSLQGAPGELFF. CDR3 nucleotide sequence: TGTGCCAGCAGCCTACAGGGGGCGCCCGGGGAGCTGTTTTTT.

The chain links TRBV19 to TRBJ2-7, with a tentative D call TRBD1 (7 bases). V was trimmed by 7 bases and J by 3 bases, leaving 16 bases between them. The length of the CDR3 is 14 residues. CDR1 is LNHDA and CDR2 is SQIVND in the germline V gene (reference sequence). The CDR3 loop reads CASMEGAAGYEQYF. As DNA, the CDR3 is TGTGCCAGTATGGAGGGGGCGGCCGGCTACGAGCAGTACTTC.

This clonotype was counted a few times. V is TRBV11-2 and J is TRBJ2-1, with 9 positions matching TRBD2. Germline trimming cut 4 bases from V and 9 bases from J; bases unmatched to any gene: 16. From germline, CDR1 is SGHAT and CDR2 FQNNGV. CDR3 length: 17 residues. The CDR3 DNA is TGTGCCAGCAGCTCCAGCGGGGGGATTTACACGAACGGTGAGCAGTTCTTC. Its protein product is CASSSSGGIYTNGEQFF.

The V call is TRBV6-5, the J call TRBJ2-2, with D perhaps matching TRBD2 (6 bases). Trimming removed 4 bases at V and 1 base at J, with 10 bases between. The CDR3 totals 15 residues. Germline CDR1 is MNHEY and CDR2 is SVGAGI. The CDR3 loop is CASSWRRGNTGELFF. DNA for the CDR3: TGTGCCAGCAGTTGGAGGCGGGGGAACACCGGGGAGCTGTTTTTT.

The chain recombines TRBV24-1 with TRBJ2-3, with TRBD2 as a possible D gene (6 bases). The germline V gene encodes CDR1 KGHDR and CDR2 SFDVKD. The CDR3 runs to 15 residues. Trimming took 11 bases from V and 0 from J, leaving 17 bases between them. CDR3 amino acids: CASSLMAGSTDTQYF. The CDR3 region has the DNA TGTGCCAGCAGCTTAATGGCGGGGAGCACAGATACGCAGTATTTT.

This clonotype was counted between two and nine times. This chain connects TRBV19 to TRBJ1-4; no reliable D call. This CDR3 contains 14 residues. CDR1 LNHDA and CDR2 SQIVND come from the germline V gene (reference sequence). V was shortened by 4 bases and J by 3 bases, with 9 bases between the two germline ends. This CDR3 is CASSNGNSNEKLFF. CDR3 nucleotide sequence: TGTGCCAGTAGTAACGGGAACTCTAATGAAAAACTGTTTTTT.

For the CDR3, the DNA is TGTGCCAGCAGGGATCCTAACTATGGCTACACCTTC. Translated: CASRDPNYGYTF. The chain joins TRBV6-5 to TRBJ1-2; unclear D gene. This CDR3 is 12 amino acids long. CDR1 MNHEY and CDR2 SVGAGI come from the germline V gene. The V end was cut by 6 bases, the J end by 0 bases, with 5 bases between.

The genes are TRBV18 and TRBJ2-1; 13 bases agree with TRBD2. CDR1 and CDR2 from the germline V gene are KGHSH and LQKENI. CDR3 size: 17 residues. J gave up 4 bases and V 2 bases, and 5 bases lay outside the gene matches. Written as DNA, the CDR3 is TGTGCCAGCTCACCAGGGACTAGCGGGGCAGGTTACAATGAGCAGTTCTTC. Encoded protein: CASSPGTSGAGYNEQFF.

Judged by abundance, this clonotype is medium-sized (0.01 to 0.1%). The chain links TRBV19 to TRBJ2-7; 7 nucleotides match TRBD1. Germline-derived CDR1 and CDR2 are LNHDA and SQIVND (reference sequence). V was clipped by 4 bases and J by 3 bases; unmatched bases: 3. The CDR3 covers 13 residues. The CDR3 is CASSTGQVYEQYF. The CDR3 coding sequence is TGTGCCAGTAGTACCGGACAGGTCTACGAGCAGTACTTC.

The CDR3 reads CASSEEGPRYEQYF. Written as DNA, the CDR3 is TGTGCCAGCAGTGAAGAGGGACCACGGTACGAGCAGTACTTC. V is TRBV6-1 and J is TRBJ2-7, with D perhaps TRBD1 or TRBD2 (5 bases each). CDR3 size: 14 residues. Trimming took 1 base from V and 4 from J, leaving 11 bases between them. Germline CDR1 MNHNS, CDR2 SASEGT.

This clonotype was seen a handful of times. The chain employs TRBV6-6 and TRBJ1-4; no clear D. The ends were cut back, 6 bases at V and 4 bases at J, with 9 bases in the middle. The germline V gene has CDR1 MNHNY and CDR2 SVGAGI (reference sequence). The CDR3 sequence is 13 residues long. Here the CDR3 DNA reads TGTGCCAGCAGAGGGTTAAGTAATGAAAAACTGTTTTTT. This encodes CASRGLSNEKLFF.

The genes are TRBV19 and TRBJ1-5; no reliable D call. The CDR3 is 14 amino acids. Germline CDR1 LNHDA, CDR2 SQIVND (reference sequence). Trimming stripped 0 bases from V and 3 bases from J, with 6 bases between. The CDR3: CASSIEGYNQPQHF. As DNA, the CDR3 is TGTGCCAGTAGTATAGAGGGATACAATCAGCCCCAGCATTTT.

This chain connects TRBV6-2 or TRBV6-3 to TRBJ2-7; tentatively, D is TRBD1 (6 bases). This CDR3 has 18 amino acids. The germline CDR1 and CDR2 sequences are MNHEY and SVGEGT. The ends were cut back, 5 bases at V and 0 bases at J, with 23 bases in the middle. CDR3 sequence reads: CASSAGTRGPSSSYEQYF. The DNA for the CDR3 is TGTGCCAGCAGTGCCGGGACACGGGGCCCCTCGAGCTCCTACGAGCAGTACTTC.

The chain combines TRBV7-9 with TRBJ1-2; a possible D gene is TRBD1 (6 bases). Germline values: CDR1 SEHNR, CDR2 FQNEAQ (reference sequence). The CDR3 spans 16 residues. V was clipped by 5 bases and J by 4 bases, with 20 bases between them. The CDR3 DNA is TGTGCCAGCAGCACTCGGACAGCCTCCGCCGGCTATGGCTACACCTTC. Amino acid sequence: CASSTRTASAGYGYTF.

The chain joins TRBV6-5 to TRBJ1-6, with a tentative D call TRBD1 (5 bases). The CDR3 has 19 residues. Germline CDR1 is MNHEY and CDR2 is SVGAGI. V shed 0 bases and J shed 0 bases, with 15 bases lying between them. Here the CDR3 reads CASSYSNAGGSSYNSPLHF. In nucleotides, the CDR3 is TGTGCCAGCAGTTACTCGAATGCCGGGGGGAGCTCCTATAATTCACCCCTCCACTTT.

This clonotype occurred many times. The chain couples TRBV19 to TRBJ2-2; TRBD1 matches 8 bases. Looked up from germline, CDR1 is LNHDA and CDR2 is SQIVND (reference sequence). The length of the CDR3 is 16 residues. With 9 bases clipped from V and 2 bases from J, the junction kept 11 bases outside the gene matches. CDR3 amino acids: CASLRTGTRNTGELFF. The CDR3 coding sequence is TGTGCCAGCCTTAGGACAGGGACGAGAAACACCGGGGAGCTGTTTTTT. Complete variable domain (other parts from reference TRBV19 and TRBJ2-2): DGGITQSPKYLFRKEGQNVTLSCEQNLNHDAMYWYRQDPGQGLRLIYYSQIVNDFQKGDIAEGYSVSREKKESFPLTVTSAQKNPTAFYLCASLRTGTRNTGELFFGEGSRLTVL.

This clonotype has just a few counts. V is TRBV30 and J is TRBJ1-2; TRBD1 aligns across 7 bases. CDR3 size: 13 residues. Germline values: CDR1 GTSNPN, CDR2 SVGIG (reference sequence). The trim removed 3 bases at V and 4 bases at J, leaving 5 bases unmatched. CDR3 sequence: CAWSRDRPYGYTF. In DNA form, the CDR3 reads TGTGCCTGGAGCAGGGACAGACCCTATGGCTACACCTTC.

There are a few counts of this clonotype. The J gene is TRBJ1-3, the V gene TRBV6-6, with 8 bases lining up with TRBD1. Germline CDR1 MNHNY, CDR2 SVGAGI (reference sequence). V dropped 5 bases and J dropped 2; count of bases not matched to a gene: 2. The CDR3 is 14 residues long. CDR3 region: CASSLDRAGNTIYF. CDR3 nucleotides: TGTGCCAGCAGTCTGGACAGGGCTGGAAACACCATATATTTT.

This clonotype was picked up a small number of times. It is unclear where the CDR3 begins or ends on the DNA, so no DNA is shown, and the CDR3 is as TCRdb lists it. The CDR3 loop is CAWSVAGGSLSYF. The chain has TRBV30 and TRBJ2-7; the table calls TRBD2, which could not be checked here. From its first to its last residue, the CDR3 has 13 amino acids. Germline V gives CDR1 GTSNPN, CDR2 SVGIG (reference sequence).

Only a few counts were recorded for this clonotype. The chain carries TRBV27 and TRBJ1-6, with D hard to call. V was cut by 7 bases and J by 4 bases, with 11 bases left in between. The CDR3 has 14 amino acids. Germline V lookup: CDR1 MNHEY, CDR2 SMNVEV (reference sequence). CDR3 bases: TGTGCCAGCAACGAGAGCGGATATAATTCACCCCTCCACTTT. Its translation: CASNESGYNSPLHF.

This clonotype has just a few counts. V gene TRBV5-6 combines with J gene TRBJ2-4; D might be TRBD1 (6 bases). This CDR3 spans 15 amino acids. Germline V lookup: CDR1 SGHDT, CDR2 YYEEEE. V was trimmed by 1 base and J by 4 bases, leaving 12 bases between them. As DNA, the CDR3 is TGTGCCAGCAGCTTGTCACAGGGCAATAAAAACATTCAGTACTTC. As protein: CASSLSQGNKNIQYF.

The sample holds a few counts of this clonotype. The chain joins TRBV18 to TRBJ2-7, with 10 bases identical to TRBD1. CDR3 length: 14 residues. The ends lost 5 bases at V and 0 bases at J; junction bases unmatched: 1. In germline, CDR1 is KGHSH, CDR2 LQKENI. In nucleotides, the CDR3 is TGTGCCAGCTCAGGGACAGGGGTCTCCTACGAGCAGTACTTC. Its translation: CASSGTGVSYEQYF.

This clonotype was seen more than once but under ten times. The rearrangement links TRBV6-5 to TRBJ1-5; D uncertain. Germline V gene sequence: CDR1 MNHEY, CDR2 SVGAGI. V was trimmed by 4 bases and J by 0 bases, leaving 4 bases between them. This CDR3 has 13 amino acids. The CDR3 nucleotides are TGTGCCAGCAGTTGGGGTAGCAATCAGCCCCAGCATTTT. The encoded protein is CASSWGSNQPQHF.

The V call is TRBV4-2, the J call TRBJ1-2; D gene ambiguous. Germline V gives CDR1 LGHNA, CDR2 YNFKEQ. Trimming pared 0 bases from V and 2 bases from J, leaving 7 bases between. CDR3 length: 14 residues. The CDR3 coding sequence is TGTGCCAGCAGCCAAGATGTGTGGAACTATGGCTACACCTTC. Amino acid sequence: CASSQDVWNYGYTF.

Details on this clonotype: A much larger clone differs from this one at a single base, so this may be a read error. This chain uses TRBV7-6 with TRBJ2-1; 9 bases align to TRBD2. CDR3 size: 14 residues. Looked up from germline, CDR1 is SGHVS and CDR2 is FNYEAQ. V shed 1 base, J shed 10 bases, and the junction held 5 bases outside the gene matches. The CDR3 is CASSLGLTSGEQFF. The CDR3 DNA reads TGTGCCAGCAGCTTAGGTCTGACTAGCGGCGAGCAGTTCTTC.

This clonotype appeared a single time. J is TRBJ2-7 and V is TRBV6-5; no clear D. CDR1 is MNHEY, CDR2 SVGAGI, per germline. V was trimmed by 5 bases and J by 1 base, leaving 9 bases between them. This CDR3 spans 13 amino acids. The CDR3 DNA reads TGTGCCAGCAGTGTTGCGAGATCCTACGAGCAGTACTTC. Translated, it gives CASSVARSYEQYF.

The chain couples TRBV6-2 or TRBV6-3 to TRBJ2-3; D is unclear. The length of the CDR3 is 13 residues. Trimming shortened V by 0 bases and J by 6 bases, and 7 bases separated the two germline ends. CDR1 and CDR2 (germline): MNHEY, SVGEGT. The CDR3 bases are TGTGCCAGCAGTTACTCCGGGTCCGATACGCAGTATTTT. Its protein product is CASSYSGSDTQYF.

This clonotype was observed a few times. V usage is TRBV12-3 or TRBV12-4 and J usage is TRBJ2-3; D remains ambiguous. Trimming cost V 1 base and J 5 bases, with 16 bases left between them. The CDR3 sequence is 16 residues long. The CDR3 bases are TGTGCCAGCAGTTTAGGCTCCCCTTCTCTTGGAGATACGCAGTATTTT. Translation: CASSLGSPSLGDTQYF.

This clonotype was counted a few times. One end of the junction fails to match germline, which may point to a read error. The V call is TRBV19, the J call TRBJ1-5; the D is unclear. The V gene's germline CDR1 is LNHDA and CDR2 SQIVND (reference sequence). CDR3 length: 15 amino acids. Here the CDR3 DNA reads TGTGCCAGTAGTGTAGACGGGTATAGCAATCAGCCCCAGCATTTT. Translating gives CASSVDGYSNQPQHF.